The rows below give T cell receptor beta chains drawn from one sample of a study of CD8+ T cells in alopecia areata. This table comes from immunoSEQ multiplex PCR, and its TCRdb copy is limited to in-frame clones, with some not included. Here the sample spans 90,000 to 150,000 clones, roughly two fifths being singletons. The sequencing input was CD4+ T cells sorted from blood. Receptors originate from a human donor with alopecia areata. Both conserved end residues are trimmed from each CDR3. The D gene is left open where the match is weak. Expanded clones get a size class; other rows say once, few or many, or leave the size out.

J gene,clone size,D gene,V gene,CDR3 protein
TRBJ1-1,once,-,TRBV29-1,SVETAAGTEAF
TRBJ2-2,-,-,TRBV7-9,ASSLVSQGNTGELF
TRBJ1-2,few,TRBD1,TRBV15,ATSRVGTGTYT
TRBJ1-6,-,TRBD1,TRBV7-8,ASSRGQGDSPLH
TRBJ2-3,few,-,TRBV5-1,ASRAKSGDTQY
TRBJ2-3,few,TRBD1,TRBV7-2,ASSSSPGQGGMVTQY
TRBJ2-1,many,TRBD2,TRBV18,ASSSQRERSDNEQF
TRBJ1-1,once,-,TRBV4-3,ASNQGATADTEAF
TRBJ2-5,-,TRBD2,TRBV5-6,ASSRAEGLAGVQTQY
TRBJ1-4,few,-,TRBV7-2,ASSSDWGEKLF
TRBJ2-1,few,-,TRBV5-4,ASSLAPNSYNEQF
TRBJ2-5,-,-,TRBV27,ASSQAGQPWETQY
TRBJ2-5,-,TRBD1,TRBV15,ATSRPGGQGSLGQY
TRBJ2-6,-,-,TRBV9,ASSGQESGANVLT
TRBJ1-5,-,-,TRBV29-1,SVAGSNSNQPQH
TRBJ1-1,-,-,TRBV28,ASSLGHTEAF
TRBJ2-7,-,TRBD2,TRBV7-8,ASSPDIAGADEQY
TRBJ1-4,-,-,TRBV30,ARRMFPNEKLF
TRBJ2-3,-,-,TRBV7-3,ASSMHGDTQY
TRBJ2-1,-,TRBD2,TRBV30,ARSASSGLNEQF
TRBJ2-7,few,-,TRBV29-1,SVEDLHEQY
TRBJ2-5,once,-,TRBV7-2,ASSPLLETQY
TRBJ2-3,-,-,TRBV5-1,ASSPGRPADTQY
TRBJ1-1,-,TRBD1,TRBV7-3,ASSLGQLNTEAF
TRBJ2-5,-,-,TRBV7-9,ASSLQETQY
TRBJ2-5,-,-,TRBV5-6,ASSQTAVQETQY
TRBJ2-5,-,TRBD1,TRBV29-1,SVLMTGDQETQY
TRBJ2-2,few,TRBD2,TRBV18,ASSPSQRGVTNTGELF
TRBJ2-6,few,-,TRBV7-9,ASSLSVVVRDSGANVLT
TRBJ1-5,-,-,TRBV29-1,SVGERDQPQH
TRBJ2-6,few,-,TRBV29-1,SVEPLSGSGANVLT
TRBJ2-5,few,-,TRBV28,ASSLVDNQETQY
TRBJ1-2,few,-,TRBV7-9,ASSPGARGGYT
TRBJ2-5,-,-,TRBV5-1,ASSLDGRVQETQY
TRBJ2-3,-,-,TRBV7-2,ASSLAGVGVTDTQY
TRBJ1-3,few,-,TRBV7-2,ASSTSRNTIY
TRBJ2-5,-,TRBD1,TRBV29-1,SGALGQRQETQY
TRBJ1-1,-,-,TRBV20-1,SAWGRNEAF
TRBJ1-1,-,TRBD1,TRBV5-1,ASSSGQVVTEAF
TRBJ2-3,-,-,TRBV5-1,ASSLTSWTDTQY
TRBJ1-1,-,-,TRBV29-1,SAEDYAGTEAF
TRBJ2-1,few,-,TRBV28,ASSFGSYNEQF
TRBJ2-2,few,-,TRBV5-1,ASSLGPTRGELF
TRBJ2-1,few,-,TRBV19,ASSIGGPWGNEQF
TRBJ2-3,few,TRBD1,TRBV18,ASSPQGQGFPDTQY
TRBJ2-3,-,-,TRBV23-1,ASSQPMTLDTQY
TRBJ2-7,once,-,TRBV25-1,ASSQRYEQY
TRBJ1-2,few,-,TRBV5-1,ASSLEPGHGYT